One sample yielded the 27 T cell receptor beta chains listed below, sequenced in a study of PD-L1 blockade in urothelial cancer. Sequenced by immunoSEQ multiplex PCR; TCRdb stores in-frame clones only, minus some. The sample consists of about 120,000 clones, about 89% of them appearing once. The time point is: peripheral blood 6 weeks after treatment start. This specimen consisted of PBMCs, obtained around atezolizumab (anti-PD-L1) treatment. These receptors came from a man aged 60 to 69 with urothelial cancer.

The chain recombines TRBV15 with TRBJ1-4, with unresolved D. V was pared by 2 bases and J by 5 bases, with 12 bases between. Germline V lookup: CDR1 LNHNV, CDR2 YYDKDF (reference sequence). The CDR3 covers 15 residues. CDR3 amino acids: CATSRPRTGNEKLFF. The CDR3 DNA reads as TGTGCCACCAGCAGACCCCGGACGGGGAATGAAAAACTGTTTTTT.

The CDR3 region is CSAVDRLNTEAFF. The CDR3 nucleotides read TGCAGCGCAGTGGACAGACTGAACACTGAAGCTTTCTTT. This chain joins TRBV29-1 and TRBJ1-1, with D possibly matching TRBD1 (6 bases). The CDR3 runs to 13 residues. The ends were cut back, 7 bases at V and 0 bases at J, with 12 bases in the middle. Germline V gives CDR1 SQVTM, CDR2 ANQGSEA.

The rearrangement uses TRBV7-2 and TRBJ2-2; a weak D match, TRBD1 (6 bases). Germline V CDR1 and CDR2: SGHTA, FQGNSA. The CDR3 totals 14 residues. V was cut by 8 bases and J by 3 bases, with 13 bases left in between. The CDR3: CASSAQGYTGELFF. The CDR3 nucleotides are TGTGCCAGCTCGGCACAGGGTTACACCGGGGAGCTGTTTTTT. Filled out from reference TRBV7-2 and TRBJ2-2, the complete variable domain reads GAGVSQSPSNKVTEKGKDVELRCDPISGHTALYWYRQSLGQGLEFLIYFQGNSAPDKSGLPSDRFSAERTGGSVSTLTIQRTQQEDSAVYLCASSAQGYTGELFFGEGSRLTVL.

The DNA of the CDR3 is TGTGCCAGCAGCGCCCCACAGGGGTTCGTCGCCGGGGAGCTGTTTTTT. This gives the protein CASSAPQGFVAGELFF. The chain couples TRBV7-6 to TRBJ2-2; TRBD1 aligns across 7 bases. The CDR3 covers 16 residues. V trimming: 5 bases; J trimming: 6 bases; junction bases outside the gene matches: 12. The germline V gene encodes CDR1 SGHVS and CDR2 FNYEAQ.

The chain employs TRBV5-8 and TRBJ2-1; D remains ambiguous. Germline V CDR1 and CDR2: SGHTS, YDEGEE. The CDR3 contains 11 residues. V dropped 3 bases and J dropped 16 bases, with 14 bases sitting between them. The CDR3 coding sequence is TGTGCCAGCAGCTCCTATTGGGCTATATTCTTC. It translates to CASSSYWAIFF.

The chain recombines TRBV5-1 with TRBJ1-1; D is undetermined. The CDR3 consists of 13 residues. CDR1 and CDR2 (germline): SGHRS, YFSETQ. The ends were cut back, 4 bases at V and 0 bases at J, with 7 bases in the middle. The CDR3 sequence: CASSTQMNTEAFF. CDR3 in DNA: TGCGCCAGCAGCACCCAGATGAACACTGAAGCTTTCTTT.

The rearrangement joins TRBV18 to TRBJ2-7, with D hard to call. V lost 3 bases to trimming and J lost 3 bases, with 15 bases between them. The CDR3 consists of 15 residues. From germline, CDR1 is KGHSH and CDR2 LQKENI. DNA for the CDR3: TGTGCCAGCTCACCTGAAGGCACAGCCAACTACGAGCAGTACTTC. It yields the protein CASSPEGTANYEQYF.

The chain links TRBV21-1 to TRBJ1-4. TRBV21-1 is reported as a pseudogene. The CDR3 runs 14 residues. CDR3 loop: CASILTATNEKLFF. In nucleotides, the CDR3 is TGTGCCAGCATCCTCACTGCAACTAATGAAAAACTGTTTTTT.

The chain couples TRBV29-1 to TRBJ1-2, with 10 bases fitting TRBD1. The J segment lost 5 bases and the V segment lost 5 bases, leaving 5 bases of the junction unmatched. Germline CDR1 SQVTM, CDR2 ANQGSEA. CDR3 length: 13 residues. CDR3 in amino acids: CSVKDRGEYGYTF. The CDR3 coding sequence is TGCAGCGTTAAGGACAGGGGGGAATATGGCTACACCTTC.

J is TRBJ1-1 and V is TRBV7-3; no clear D gene. The ends were cut back, 0 bases at V and 0 bases at J, with 5 bases in the middle. Germline CDR1 reads SGHTA; CDR2 reads FQGTGA. This CDR3 is built from 14 residues. The CDR3 DNA reads as TGTGCCAGCAGCTTAACAAATATGAACACTGAAGCTTTCTTT. Residues: CASSLTNMNTEAFF.

This chain uses TRBV6-1 with TRBJ1-5, with 7 bases fitting TRBD1. The germline V gene encodes CDR1 MNHNS and CDR2 SASEGT. The CDR3 is 15 residues long. The J segment lost 2 bases and the V segment lost 1 base, leaving 2 bases of the junction unmatched. The CDR3 bases are TGTGCCAGCAGTGAAGGGACAGGCCGCAATCAGCCCCAGCATTTT. Translated, it gives CASSEGTGRNQPQHF.

In its sample, this clone was seen once. V gene TRBV28 combines with J gene TRBJ2-7; 9 bases map to TRBD2. Germline loops: CDR1 MDHEN, CDR2 SYDVKM. V lost 5 bases and J lost 5; bases outside the gene matches: 16. CDR3 length equals 17 residues. The CDR3 here is CASSSPLGAGGLNEQYF. Here the CDR3 DNA reads TGTGCCAGCAGTAGTCCCCTAGGGGCGGGAGGGCTCAACGAGCAGTACTTC.

This clone was observed a few times. The chain's CDR3 is CASSRSGTGGYEQYF. The CDR3 region has the DNA TGCGCCAGCAGCCGATCCGGGACAGGGGGCTACGAGCAGTACTTC. This sequence joins TRBV4-1 and TRBJ2-7; 11 positions agree with TRBD1. The CDR3 is 15 residues long. In germline, CDR1 is MGHRA, CDR2 YSYEKL. Losses at the gene ends were 4 bases for V and 3 bases for J; bases not matched to a gene: 5.

The gene calls are TRBV18 and TRBJ1-2; 7 positions match TRBD1. CDR3 length: 15 amino acids. Germline V gene lookup returns CDR1 KGHSH and CDR2 LQKENI. J lost 2 bases, V lost 3 bases, and 6 bases had no gene match. CDR3 in DNA: TGTGCCAGCTCACCCGGACAGGCAAAAAACTATGGCTACACCTTC. It specifies CASSPGQAKNYGYTF.

This clone is a singleton in its sample. This sequence joins TRBV18 and TRBJ2-7, with 8 bases matching TRBD1. Germline assignment: CDR1 KGHSH and CDR2 LQKENI. The CDR3 sequence is 14 residues long. The trim removed 6 bases at V and 4 bases at J, leaving 8 bases unmatched. Written as DNA, the CDR3 is TGTGCCAGCTCGTCAGGGGGCGCGTATTACGAGCAGTACTTC. Its protein product is CASSSGGAYYEQYF.

This clone was picked up one time. V is TRBV19 and J is TRBJ1-2; 11 positions agree with TRBD1. Germline CDR1 reads LNHDA; CDR2 reads SQIVND (reference sequence). Trimming removed 5 bases from V and 8 bases from J; junction bases left unmatched: 7. This CDR3 is built from 14 residues. CDR3 sequence reads: CASSPGQGARGYTF. The CDR3 DNA follows: TGTGCCAGTAGTCCCGGACAGGGGGCGCGAGGCTACACCTTC.

The CDR3 sequence: CASSLGGQGNSPLHF. The CDR3 DNA reads TGTGCCAGCAGTTTGGGGGGACAGGGTAATTCACCCCTCCACTTT. V gene TRBV28 combines with J gene TRBJ1-6; 9 nucleotides align to TRBD1. This CDR3 is built from 15 residues. V shed 3 bases and J 6 bases; nucleotides not matched to a gene: 3. The V gene's germline CDR1 is MDHEN and CDR2 SYDVKM.

The chain has TRBV2 and TRBJ2-5; D is perhaps TRBD2 (6 bases). Germline V gene sequence: CDR1 SNHLY, CDR2 FYNNEI. V was trimmed by 7 bases and J by 2 bases, leaving 8 bases between them. CDR3 length: 12 residues. The DNA for the CDR3 is TGTGCCAGCACGGGGACTCAAGAGACCCAGTACTTC. Its protein product is CASTGTQETQYF.

This CDR3 reads CASSLADIYGYTF. CDR3 nucleotides: TGCGCCAGCAGCTTGGCGGACATCTATGGCTACACCTTC. This chain joins TRBV5-1 and TRBJ1-2, with TRBD1 as a possible D gene (5 bases). The CDR3 is 13 residues long. Germline CDR1 is SGHRS and CDR2 is YFSETQ. The V gene lost 0 bases and the J gene lost 4 bases, with 7 bases spanning the gap.

The chain joins TRBV27 to TRBJ2-1; 11 nucleotides align to TRBD2. Germline lookup yields CDR1 MNHEY and CDR2 SMNVEV (reference sequence). This CDR3 has 17 amino acids. J gave up 6 bases and V 5 bases, and 12 bases lay outside the gene matches. CDR3 loop: CASSPALTSGSFNEQFF. The CDR3 DNA sequence: TGTGCCAGCAGTCCTGCCCTAACTAGCGGGAGTTTCAATGAGCAGTTCTTC.

This clone occurred once. The chain joins TRBV6-5 to TRBJ1-2; TRBD1 agrees at 9 bases. The germline V gene encodes CDR1 MNHEY and CDR2 SVGAGI. The CDR3 is made up of 15 amino acids. Trimming cost V 1 base and J 8 bases; bases outside gene matches: 8. The CDR3 protein is CASSYFTGGAGGYTF. The CDR3, as DNA: TGTGCCAGCAGTTACTTTACAGGGGGCGCAGGGGGCTACACCTTC.

The CDR3 region is CASTKTGYGYTF. CDR3 DNA: TGTGCCAGTACAAAGACAGGATATGGCTACACCTTC. This chain links TRBV19 with TRBJ1-2, with a possible D match to TRBD1 (6 bases). This CDR3 spans 12 amino acids. Trimming shortened V by 7 bases and J by 5 bases, and 11 bases separated the two germline ends. Per the germline V gene, CDR1 is LNHDA and CDR2 is SQIVND (reference sequence).

About this clone itself: At one end the junction does not follow the germline gene, possibly because of a read error. V is TRBV18 and J is TRBJ1-1; perhaps TRBD1 as D (6 bases). CDR3 length: 15 residues. Germline V gene data show CDR1 as KGHSH and CDR2 as LQKENI. The CDR3 DNA is TGTGCCAGCTTACCATTGAATCAGGGGCTGCCTGAAGCTTTCTTT. Protein: CASLPLNQGLPEAFF.

The gene calls are TRBV19 and TRBJ1-1; D is possibly TRBD1 (5 bases). The V end lost 7 bases, the J end lost 4 bases, and 22 bases lay between the germline ends. The CDR3 loop spans 16 amino acids. The germline gives CDR1 LNHDA, CDR2 SQIVND (reference sequence). CDR3 sequence: CASNDPRRGRVTEAFF. The CDR3 nucleotides read TGTGCCAGTAACGACCCGAGAAGGGGAAGAGTCACTGAAGCTTTCTTT.

The chain has TRBV4-2 and TRBJ2-3; 13 nucleotides align to TRBD2. Germline CDR1 LGHNA, CDR2 YNFKEQ. This CDR3 spans 17 amino acids. V gave up 3 bases and J gave up 7 bases; unmatched junction bases: 10. Written as DNA, the CDR3 is TGTGCCAGCAGCCAGGAAACTAGCGGGGGGGAGCTGAATACGCAGTATTTT. Its translation is CASSQETSGGELNTQYF.

This clone was recorded only once. The chain employs TRBV6-6 and TRBJ2-1; TRBD2 aligns across 9 bases. This CDR3 has 16 residues. V gave up 6 bases and J gave up 6 bases; unmatched junction bases: 12. CDR1 and CDR2 (germline): MNHNY, SVGAGI (reference sequence). The CDR3 spells CASSRGVLAGSNEQFF. As DNA, the CDR3 is TGTGCCAGCAGCCGGGGGGTGCTAGCGGGGAGCAATGAGCAGTTCTTC.

The genes are TRBV7-3 and TRBJ2-1; D call uncertain. This CDR3 is built from 14 residues. Trimming left V 4 bases short and J 4 bases short, with 11 bases between. The germline gives CDR1 SGHTA, CDR2 FQGTGA. The CDR3 coding sequence is TGTGCCAGCAGCTCCGACTTGAGATACAATGAGCAGTTCTTC. Translation gives CASSSDLRYNEQFF.